Below, 18 T cell receptor beta chains from the same sample are listed, as sequenced in a study of blood T cells in healthy people across ages. Then a second PCR, running about 7 to 11 cycles, was carried out with a sample-barcoded 5' primer and a J-beta primer mix. TCRdb re-called the 5' RACE reads through MiXCR, storing one row per CDR3 protein. The sample has about 1.8 million distinct CDR3 sequences, around half seen once. Sequences were obtained from blood. Receptor source: a woman aged 40 to 50 in good health.

As to this clonotype: A read error may produce the germline difference seen at one junction end. This chain connects TRBV5-1 to TRBJ1-2; D gene uncertain. Germline lookup yields CDR1 SGHRS and CDR2 YFSETQ. This CDR3 is built from 14 residues. In DNA, the CDR3 is TGCGCCAGCAGCTTGGACTCGGGTCCCTATGACTACACCTTC. This gives the protein CASSLDSGPYDYTF.

This clonotype has just a few counts. This sequence joins TRBV15 and TRBJ2-4, with D uncertain. This CDR3 comprises 15 residues. Trimming took off 1 base at V and 0 bases at J, with 7 bases between the two ends. Looked up from germline, CDR1 is LNHNV and CDR2 is YYDKDF (reference sequence). CDR3 loop: CATSRVQLAKNIQYF. The CDR3 DNA sequence: TGTGCCACCAGCAGAGTCCAACTAGCCAAAAACATTCAGTACTTC. The full variable domain, its missing parts supplied by reference TRBV15 and TRBJ2-4, is DAMVIQNPRYQVTQFGKPVTLSCSQTLNHNVMYWYQQKSSQAPKLLFHYYDKDFNNEADTPDNFQSRRPNTSFCFLDIRSPGLGDTAMYLCATSRVQLAKNIQYFGAGTRLSVL.

V and J are TRBV7-9 and TRBJ1-6; TRBD1 is a possible D gene (5 bases). Germline V gene sequence: CDR1 SEHNR, CDR2 FQNEAQ (reference sequence). The CDR3 length is 15 residues. Trimming cost V 5 bases and J 7 bases, with 15 bases left between them. This CDR3 is CASSPSGTANSPLHF. The CDR3 coding sequence is TGTGCCAGCAGCCCCTCCGGGACGGCAAATTCACCCCTCCACTTT.

The gene calls are TRBV5-6 and TRBJ2-1; D possibly corresponds to TRBD1 (6 bases). This CDR3 has 15 residues. CDR1 is SGHDT and CDR2 is YYEEEE in the germline V gene. The ends were cut back, 4 bases at V and 2 bases at J, with 13 bases in the middle. CDR3 DNA: TGTGCCAGCAGCGCCGGACAGTCTCCCTACAATGAGCAGTTCTTC. Translation gives CASSAGQSPYNEQFF.

This chain joins TRBV6-5 and TRBJ2-1; 12 nucleotides agree with TRBD1. From germline, CDR1 is MNHEY and CDR2 SVGAGI. J lost 10 bases, V lost 7 bases, and 14 bases had no gene match. This CDR3 region has 16 residues. The CDR3 region is CASTPPGTGGPREQFF. In DNA form, the CDR3 reads TGTGCCAGCACTCCTCCCGGGACAGGGGGCCCGCGGGAGCAGTTCTTC.

This clonotype occurred once. The chain is built from TRBV9 and TRBJ2-7; TRBD2 is a possible D gene (7 bases). CDR1 and CDR2 (germline): SGDLS, YYNGEE. V was shortened by 1 base and J by 7 bases, with 21 bases between the two germline ends. The CDR3 is made up of 16 amino acids. CDR3 residues: CASSVRGGAQVNEQYF. The CDR3 DNA reads TGTGCCAGCAGCGTACGTGGGGGGGCGCAGGTCAATGAGCAGTACTTC.

This clonotype has a handful of counts. V gene TRBV28 combines with J gene TRBJ2-3, with 8 bases matching TRBD2. J was trimmed by 10 bases and V by 4 bases; bases with no gene match: 13. Germline loops: CDR1 MDHEN, CDR2 SYDVKM. This CDR3 region has 15 residues. CDR3 in amino acids: CASSSPPGAGVAQYF. The CDR3, as DNA: TGTGCCAGCAGTTCCCCCCCGGGAGCGGGGGTTGCGCAGTATTTT. Drawing the rest from reference TRBV28 and TRBJ2-3, the complete variable domain is DVKVTQSSRYLVKRTGEKVFLECVQDMDHENMFWYRQDPGLGLRLIYFSYDVKMKEKGDIPEGYSVSREKKERFSLILESASTNQTSMYLCASSSPPGAGVAQYFGPGTRLTVL.

The rearrangement links TRBV27 to TRBJ2-4, with 7 bases lining up with TRBD1. V shed 5 bases, J shed 5 bases, and the junction held 12 bases outside the gene matches. The CDR3 extends over 16 amino acids. The germline V gene encodes CDR1 MNHEY and CDR2 SMNVEV (reference sequence). The CDR3 DNA reads as TGTGCCAGCAGTACTGGGACAGCCGTCATTCAAAACATTCAGTACTTC. This codes for CASSTGTAVIQNIQYF.

This clonotype was found a few times. The chain employs TRBV7-2 and TRBJ2-7, with 9 bases matching TRBD1. The germline CDR1 and CDR2 sequences are SGHTA and FQGNSA. This CDR3 contains 18 residues. V shed 6 bases and J 0 bases; nucleotides not matched to a gene: 15. The CDR3 protein is CASSFTQGTGTSSYEQYF. CDR3 coding DNA: TGTGCCAGCAGTTTTACCCAAGGGACAGGGACGAGCTCCTACGAGCAGTACTTC.

The chain couples TRBV2 to TRBJ2-7; no reliable D call. This CDR3 comprises 14 residues. Per the germline V gene, CDR1 is SNHLY and CDR2 is FYNNEI. V was shortened by 6 bases and J by 1 base, with 13 bases between the two germline ends. The CDR3 DNA reads TGTGCCAGCAGGAGTCCGGAACAGTCCTACGAGCAGTACTTC. Translation gives CASRSPEQSYEQYF.

There are a few counts of this clonotype. V is TRBV5-1 and J is TRBJ1-2; no definite D call. The germline V gene has CDR1 SGHRS and CDR2 YFSETQ. This CDR3 is 14 amino acids long. Trimming took off 0 bases at V and 8 bases at J, with 14 bases between the two ends. CDR3 protein: CASSLEGTSGGYTF. The CDR3 region has the DNA TGCGCCAGCAGCTTGGAAGGCACCTCGGGGGGCTACACCTTC.

V and J are TRBV27 and TRBJ1-2; D is possibly TRBD1 (5 bases). The germline gives CDR1 MNHEY, CDR2 SMNVEV (reference sequence). Trimming removed 6 bases from V and 2 bases from J, with 19 bases in between. The CDR3 runs 16 residues. CDR3 protein: CASSTKRSTDNYGYTF. CDR3 in DNA: TGTGCCAGCAGCACTAAAAGGTCGACAGACAACTATGGCTACACCTTC.

V usage is TRBV28 and J usage is TRBJ1-2, with no clear D. Germline values: CDR1 MDHEN, CDR2 SYDVKM. The CDR3 totals 12 residues. The V end was cut by 7 bases, the J end by 4 bases, with 10 bases between. CDR3 sequence (DNA): TGTGCCAGCATAGGCGGAATCTATGGCTACACCTTC. Its translation is CASIGGIYGYTF.

The chain employs TRBV25-1 and TRBJ1-6; D is uncertain. Trimming shortened V by 2 bases and J by 0 bases, and 5 bases separated the two germline ends. The CDR3 is 15 amino acids. The germline gives CDR1 MGHDK, CDR2 SYGVNS. The CDR3: CASSEGSSYNSPLHF. CDR3 in DNA: TGTGCCAGCAGTGAAGGGAGCTCCTATAATTCACCCCTCCACTTT.

CDR3 in amino acids: CASSRMYQETQYF. Here the CDR3 DNA reads TGTGCCAGCAGTAGGATGTACCAAGAGACCCAGTACTTC. J is TRBJ2-5 and V is TRBV7-9; D ambiguous. Germline values: CDR1 SEHNR, CDR2 FQNEAQ (reference sequence). This CDR3 is 13 amino acids long. Trimming left V 6 bases short and J 0 bases short, with 8 bases between.

This clonotype appeared many times. The chain uses TRBV15 and TRBJ2-7, with 8 bases that match TRBD2. V gave up 5 bases and J gave up 7 bases; unmatched junction bases: 7. The germline V gene has CDR1 LNHNV and CDR2 YYDKDF (reference sequence). The CDR3 runs 13 residues. The DNA for the CDR3 is TGTGCCACCAGCCTAACCGGGGGGGAAGAGCAGTACTTC. Translated, it gives CATSLTGGEEQYF.

The chain links TRBV7-8 to TRBJ2-3; D is unresolved. Germline CDR1 is SGHVS and CDR2 is FQNEAQ. V lost 1 base and J 6 bases, leaving 8 bases between the germline ends. This CDR3 comprises 13 residues. In DNA, the CDR3 is TGTGCCAGCAGCTTAGGGGTGGTGGATACGCAGTATTTT. This gives the protein CASSLGVVDTQYF. Combining the CDR3 with reference TRBV7-8 and TRBJ2-3 gives the whole variable domain GAGVSQSPRYKVAKRGQDVALRCDPISGHVSLFWYQQALGQGPEFLTYFQNEAQLDKSGLPSDRFFAERPEGSVSTLKIQRTQQEDSAVYLCASSLGVVDTQYFGPGTRLTVL.

The chain combines TRBV24-1 with TRBJ2-3, with a weak D call TRBD2 (6 bases). Germline V gene lookup returns CDR1 KGHDR and CDR2 SFDVKD. The length of the CDR3 is 15 residues. V was trimmed by 4 bases and J by 6 bases, leaving 16 bases between them. CDR3: CATSDLGLGGDTQYF. In DNA, the CDR3 is TGTGCCACCAGTGACCTCGGACTGGGAGGTGATACGCAGTATTTT.